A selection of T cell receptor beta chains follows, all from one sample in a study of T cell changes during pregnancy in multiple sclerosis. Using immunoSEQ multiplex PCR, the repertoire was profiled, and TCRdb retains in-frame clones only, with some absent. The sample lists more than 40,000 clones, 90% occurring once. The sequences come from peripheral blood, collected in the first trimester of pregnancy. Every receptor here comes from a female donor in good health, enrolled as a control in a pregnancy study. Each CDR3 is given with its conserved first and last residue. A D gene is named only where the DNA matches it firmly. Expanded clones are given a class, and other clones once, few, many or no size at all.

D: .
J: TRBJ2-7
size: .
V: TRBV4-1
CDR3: CASSAPGGRGYEQYF
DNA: TGCGCCAGCAGCGCGCCCGGGGGAAGGGGCTACGAGCAGTACTTC

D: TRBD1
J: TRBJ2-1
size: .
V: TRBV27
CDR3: CASTQPSTGSNEQFF
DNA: TGTGCCAGCACCCAGCCCTCGACAGGGTCAAATGAGCAGTTCTTC

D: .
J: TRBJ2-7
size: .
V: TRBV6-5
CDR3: CASSSLGRADHEQYF
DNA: TGTGCCAGCAGTTCCCTCGGGCGGGCAGATCACGAGCAGTACTTC

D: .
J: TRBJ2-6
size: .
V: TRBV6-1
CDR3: CASSDGTPDSGANVLTF
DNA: TGTGCCAGCAGTGACGGGACACCTGACTCTGGGGCCAACGTCCTGACTTTC

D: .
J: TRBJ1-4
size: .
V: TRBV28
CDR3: CASSLSIRGQGRMWEKLFF
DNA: TGTGCCAGCAGTTTATCAATTCGTGGGCAGGGAAGAATGTGGGAAAAACTGTTTTTT

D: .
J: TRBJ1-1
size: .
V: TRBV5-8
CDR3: CASSTTAMNTEAFF
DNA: TGTGCCAGCAGTACGACAGCGATGAACACTGAAGCTTTCTTT

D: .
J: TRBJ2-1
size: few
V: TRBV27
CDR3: CASSSQPHANEQFF
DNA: TGTGCCAGCAGTTCACAGCCTCACGCTAATGAGCAGTTCTTC

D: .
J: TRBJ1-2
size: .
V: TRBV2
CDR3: CASSEVDTITYGYTF
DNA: TGTGCCAGCAGTGAGGTAGACACCATTACCTATGGCTACACCTTC

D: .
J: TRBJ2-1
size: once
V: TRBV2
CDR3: CASSEGSMPQFF
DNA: TGTGCCAGCAGTGAGGGCTCTATGCCCCAGTTCTTC

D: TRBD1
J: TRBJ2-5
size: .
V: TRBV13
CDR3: CASSYPRGPDQETQYF
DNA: TGTGCCAGCAGCTATCCGAGGGGGCCCGACCAAGAGACCCAGTACTTC

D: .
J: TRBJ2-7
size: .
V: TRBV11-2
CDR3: CASSFAAAYEQYF
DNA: TGTGCCAGCAGCTTTGCGGCCGCCTACGAGCAGTACTTC

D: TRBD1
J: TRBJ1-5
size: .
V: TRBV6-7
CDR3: CAGPGQGGSNQPQHF
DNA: TGTGCCGGACCCGGACAGGGAGGAAGCAATCAGCCCCAGCATTTT

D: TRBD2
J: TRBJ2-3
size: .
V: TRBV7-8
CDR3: CASSSGLGVTDTQYF
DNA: TGTGCCAGCAGCTCGGGACTAGGAGTTACAGATACGCAGTATTTT

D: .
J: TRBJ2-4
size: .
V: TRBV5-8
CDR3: CASKAQDLHKNIQYF
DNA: TGTGCCAGCAAAGCCCAGGATCTTCACAAAAACATTCAGTACTTC

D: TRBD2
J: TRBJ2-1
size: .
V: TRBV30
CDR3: CAWSVGSGDVDEQFF
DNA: TGTGCCTGGAGTGTGGGGAGCGGGGATGTCGATGAGCAGTTCTTC

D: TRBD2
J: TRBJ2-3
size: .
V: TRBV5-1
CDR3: CASSSAGTSGGSYTDTQYF
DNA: TGCGCCAGCAGCTCCGCCGGGACTAGCGGGGGGTCATACACAGATACGCAGTATTTT

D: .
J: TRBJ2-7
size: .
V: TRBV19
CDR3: CASSIDGQGIYEQYF
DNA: TGTGCCAGTAGTATAGATGGGCAGGGCATCTACGAGCAGTACTTC

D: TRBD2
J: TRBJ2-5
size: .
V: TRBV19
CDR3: CASSPGRAGRPQETQYF
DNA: TGTGCCAGTAGTCCCGGGAGGGCTGGCAGACCTCAAGAGACCCAGTACTTC

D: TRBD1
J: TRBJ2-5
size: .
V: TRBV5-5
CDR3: CASSLGQGVETQYF
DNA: TGTGCCAGCAGCCTCGGACAGGGGGTTGAGACCCAGTACTTC

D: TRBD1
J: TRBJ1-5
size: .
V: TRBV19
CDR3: CASSGDSQPQHF
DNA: TGTGCCAGTAGTGGGGACAGTCAGCCCCAGCATTTT

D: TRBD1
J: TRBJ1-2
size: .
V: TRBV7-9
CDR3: CASSLTDRDNYGYTF
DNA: TGTGCCAGCAGCCTTACCGACAGGGACAACTATGGCTACACCTTC

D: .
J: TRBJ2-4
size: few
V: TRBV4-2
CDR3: CASSQETDKNIQYF
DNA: TGTGCCAGCAGCCAAGAAACAGACAAAAACATTCAGTACTTC

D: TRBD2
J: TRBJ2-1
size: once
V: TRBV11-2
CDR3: CASSYSGNSYNEQFF
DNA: TGTGCCAGCAGCTATAGCGGGAACTCCTACAATGAGCAGTTCTTC

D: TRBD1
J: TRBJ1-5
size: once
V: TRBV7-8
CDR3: CASSGGTGDQPQHF
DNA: TGTGCCAGCAGCGGAGGGACAGGGGATCAGCCCCAGCATTTT

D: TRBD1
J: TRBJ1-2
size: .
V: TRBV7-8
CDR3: CASSLASNGQGAMGGYTF
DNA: TGTGCCAGCAGCTTAGCCTCCAATGGGCAGGGGGCTATGGGTGGCTACACCTTC

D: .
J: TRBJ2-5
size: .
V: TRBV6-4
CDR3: CASSKPDSFQETQYF
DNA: TGTGCCAGCAGCAAGCCTGACAGTTTCCAAGAGACCCAGTACTTC

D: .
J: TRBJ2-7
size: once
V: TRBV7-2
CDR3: CASSPLRQSYEQYF
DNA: TGTGCCAGCAGCCCACTCCGACAGTCCTACGAGCAGTACTTC

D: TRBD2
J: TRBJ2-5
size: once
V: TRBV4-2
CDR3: CASSQGLAGETQYF
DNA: TGTGCCAGCAGCCAAGGACTAGCGGGAGAGACCCAGTACTTC

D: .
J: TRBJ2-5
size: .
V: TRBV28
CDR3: CASGRQRWETQYF
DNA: TGTGCCAGCGGAAGACAGAGGTGGGAGACCCAGTACTTC

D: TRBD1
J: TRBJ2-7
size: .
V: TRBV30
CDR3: CAWSSQGWEQYF
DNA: TGTGCCTGGAGTTCACAGGGGTGGGAGCAGTACTTC

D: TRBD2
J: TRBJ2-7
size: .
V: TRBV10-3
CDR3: CAIRGLAGGGPYEQYF
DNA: TGTGCCATCAGGGGACTAGCGGGGGGTGGTCCCTACGAGCAGTACTTC

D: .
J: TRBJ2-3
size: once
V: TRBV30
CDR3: CAWTVGVTDTQYF
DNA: TGTGCCTGGACGGTGGGAGTCACAGATACGCAGTATTTT

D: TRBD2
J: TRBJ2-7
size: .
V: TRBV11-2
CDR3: CASSLEQGGGPYEQYF
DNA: TGTGCCAGCAGCTTAGAACAGGGCGGGGGGCCCTACGAGCAGTACTTC

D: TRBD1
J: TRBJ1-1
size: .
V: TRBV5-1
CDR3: CASSPTRDRGLADTEAFF
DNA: TGCGCCAGCAGCCCAACCCGGGACAGGGGGCTTGCCGACACTGAAGCTTTCTTT

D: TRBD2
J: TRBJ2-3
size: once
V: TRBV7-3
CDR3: CASSFSGSRDTQYF
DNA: TGTGCCAGCAGCTTTAGCGGGAGTCGGGATACGCAGTATTTT

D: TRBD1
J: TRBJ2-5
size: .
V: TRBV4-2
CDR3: CASSHPPTGPIQETQYF
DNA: TGTGCCAGCAGCCATCCCCCGACAGGGCCAATTCAAGAGACCCAGTACTTC

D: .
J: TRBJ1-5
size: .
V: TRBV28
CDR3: CASSLAQVNQPQHF
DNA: TGTGCCAGCAGCTTGGCACAGGTCAATCAGCCCCAGCATTTT

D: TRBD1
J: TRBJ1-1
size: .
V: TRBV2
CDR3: CASSLDRAEAFF
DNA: TGTGCCAGCAGCTTAGACAGGGCTGAAGCTTTCTTT

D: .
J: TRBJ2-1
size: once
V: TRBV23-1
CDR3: CASSHRTVDSNEQFF
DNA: TGCGCCAGCAGTCATCGGACAGTAGACAGCAATGAGCAGTTCTTC

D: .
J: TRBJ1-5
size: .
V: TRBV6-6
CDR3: CATGRGNQPQHF
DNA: TGTGCCACCGGACGGGGGAATCAGCCCCAGCATTTT

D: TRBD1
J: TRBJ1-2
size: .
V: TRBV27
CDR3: CASSLGQGGRYTF
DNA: TGTGCCAGCAGTCTAGGACAGGGTGGTCGCTACACCTTC

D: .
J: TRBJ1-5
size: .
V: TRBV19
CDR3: CASSIQGGQPQHF
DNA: TGTGCCAGTAGTATACAGGGAGGACAGCCCCAGCATTTT

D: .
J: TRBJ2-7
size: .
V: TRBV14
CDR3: CASSLREAYLREQYF
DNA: TGTGCCAGCAGCCTGAGAGAGGCCTACTTGCGCGAGCAGTACTTC

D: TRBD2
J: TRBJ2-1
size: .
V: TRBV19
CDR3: CASSTSGRNEQFF
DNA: TGTGCCAGTTCTACTAGCGGGAGGAATGAGCAGTTCTTC

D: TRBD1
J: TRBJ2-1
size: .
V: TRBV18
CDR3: CASSLWTGGLGDNEQFF
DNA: TGTGCCAGCTCACTGTGGACAGGGGGCTTGGGGGACAATGAGCAGTTCTTC

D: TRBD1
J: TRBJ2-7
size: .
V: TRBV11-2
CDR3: CASSSGTGGEQYF
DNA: TGTGCCAGCAGCTCCGGGACAGGGGGCGAGCAGTACTTC

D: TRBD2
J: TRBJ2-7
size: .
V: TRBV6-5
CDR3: CASRTSGVDSYEQYF
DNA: TGTGCCAGCAGGACTAGCGGAGTGGACTCCTACGAGCAGTACTTC

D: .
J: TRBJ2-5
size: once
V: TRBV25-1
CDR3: CASSSFRGSETQYF
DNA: TGTGCCAGCAGCAGTTTTAGGGGATCGGAGACCCAGTACTTC